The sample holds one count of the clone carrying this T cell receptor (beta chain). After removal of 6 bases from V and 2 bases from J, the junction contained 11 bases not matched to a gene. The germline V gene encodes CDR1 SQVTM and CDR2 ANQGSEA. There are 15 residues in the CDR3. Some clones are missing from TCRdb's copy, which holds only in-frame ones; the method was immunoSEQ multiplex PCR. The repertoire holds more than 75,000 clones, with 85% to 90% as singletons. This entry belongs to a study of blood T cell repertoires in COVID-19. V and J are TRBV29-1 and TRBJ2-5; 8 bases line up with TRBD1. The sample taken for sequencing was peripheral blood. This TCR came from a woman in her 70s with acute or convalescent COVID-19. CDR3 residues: CSVLAGQGSQETQYF. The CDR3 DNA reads TGCAGCGTCCTCGCCGGACAGGGCAGTCAAGAGACCCAGTACTTC. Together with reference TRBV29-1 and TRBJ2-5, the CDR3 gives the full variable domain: SAVISQKPSRDICQRGTSLTIQCQVDSQVTMMFWYRQQPGQSLTLIATANQGSEATYESGFVIDKFPISRPNLTFSTLTVSNMSPEDSSIYLCSVLAGQGSQETQYFGPGTRLLVL.